Here is one TCR beta chain with its context. The data were taken from a study of T-cell reconstitution after alpha-beta-depleted transplantation in children. Unique molecular identifiers were incorporated into the prepared TCRbeta library. TCRdb used MiXCR to reprocess the PCR reads, holding one entry per CDR3 protein. The sample lists hundreds of thousands of distinct CDR3 sequences; 16% were seen once. The material was PBMCs from the stem cell graft donor, obtained from the stem cell graft. The sequence came from a human donor who donated a stem cell graft to a child with acute myeloid leukemia.

The CDR3 sequence: CASSLVDDEQYF. The CDR3 region has the DNA TGCGCCAGCAGCTTGGTTGACGACGAGCAGTACTTC. This chain joins TRBV5-1 and TRBJ2-7, with D uncertain. The germline gives CDR1 SGHRS, CDR2 YFSETQ. The V end lost 0 bases, the J end lost 5 bases, and 6 bases lay between the germline ends. The CDR3 runs to 12 residues. Full variable domain (outside the CDR3, taken from reference TRBV5-1 and TRBJ2-7): KAGVTQTPRYLIKTRGQQVTLSCSPISGHRSVSWYQQTPGQGLQFLFEYFSETQRNKGNFPGRFSGRQFSNSRSEMNVSTLELGDSALYLCASSLVDDEQYFGPGTRLTVT.